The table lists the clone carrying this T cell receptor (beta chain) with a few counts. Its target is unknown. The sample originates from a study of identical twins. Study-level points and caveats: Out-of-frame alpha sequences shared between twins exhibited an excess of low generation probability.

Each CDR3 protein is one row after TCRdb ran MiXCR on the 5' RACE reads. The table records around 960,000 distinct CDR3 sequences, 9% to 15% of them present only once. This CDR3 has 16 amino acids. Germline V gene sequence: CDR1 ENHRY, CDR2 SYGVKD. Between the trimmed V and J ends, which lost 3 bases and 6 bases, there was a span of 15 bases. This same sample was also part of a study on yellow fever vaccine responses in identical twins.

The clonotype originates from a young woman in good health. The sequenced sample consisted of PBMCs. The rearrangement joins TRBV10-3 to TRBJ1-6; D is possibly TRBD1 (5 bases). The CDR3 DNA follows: TGTGCCATCAGTGACGGGGGGATAAATGGTAATTCACCCCTCCACTTT. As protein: CAISDGGINGNSPLHF.